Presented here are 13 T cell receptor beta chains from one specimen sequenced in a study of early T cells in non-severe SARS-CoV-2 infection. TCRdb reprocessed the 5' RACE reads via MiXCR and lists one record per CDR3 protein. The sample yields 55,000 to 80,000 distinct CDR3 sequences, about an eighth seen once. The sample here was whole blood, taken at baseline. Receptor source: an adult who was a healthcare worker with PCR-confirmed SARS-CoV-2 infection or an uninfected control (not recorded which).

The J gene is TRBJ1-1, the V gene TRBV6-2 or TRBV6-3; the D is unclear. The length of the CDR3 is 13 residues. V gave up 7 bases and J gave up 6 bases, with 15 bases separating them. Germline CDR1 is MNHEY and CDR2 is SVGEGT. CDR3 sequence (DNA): TGTGCCAGCACGGAAAGGGTTGTAGCTGAAGCTTTCTTT. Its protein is CASTERVVAEAFF.

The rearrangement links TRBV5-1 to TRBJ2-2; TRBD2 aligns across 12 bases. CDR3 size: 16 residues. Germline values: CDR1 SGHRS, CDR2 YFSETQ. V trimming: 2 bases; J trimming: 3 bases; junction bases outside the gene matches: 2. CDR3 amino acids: CASSLRTSGDTGELFF. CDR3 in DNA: TGCGCCAGCAGCTTAAGGACTAGCGGGGACACCGGGGAGCTGTTTTTT.

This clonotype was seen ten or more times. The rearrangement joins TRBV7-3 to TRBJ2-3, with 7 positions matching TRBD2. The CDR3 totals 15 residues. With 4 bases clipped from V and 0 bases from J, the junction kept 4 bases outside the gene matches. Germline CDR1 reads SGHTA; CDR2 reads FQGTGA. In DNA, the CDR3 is TGTGCCAGCAGCTGGACTAGTACTAGCACAGATACGCAGTATTTT. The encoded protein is CASSWTSTSTDTQYF.

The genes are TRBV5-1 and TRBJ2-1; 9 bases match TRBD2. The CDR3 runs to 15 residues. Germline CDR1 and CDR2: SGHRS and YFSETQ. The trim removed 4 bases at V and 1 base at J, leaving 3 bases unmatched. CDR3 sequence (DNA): TGCGCCAGCAGCCCTAGCGGGGTGTCCTACAATGAGCAGTTCTTC. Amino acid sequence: CASSPSGVSYNEQFF.

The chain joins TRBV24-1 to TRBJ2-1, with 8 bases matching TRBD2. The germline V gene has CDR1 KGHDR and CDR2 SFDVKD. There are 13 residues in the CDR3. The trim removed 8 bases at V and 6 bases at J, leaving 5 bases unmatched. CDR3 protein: CATTPSGLNEQFF. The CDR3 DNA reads TGTGCCACCACTCCTAGCGGGCTCAATGAGCAGTTCTTC.

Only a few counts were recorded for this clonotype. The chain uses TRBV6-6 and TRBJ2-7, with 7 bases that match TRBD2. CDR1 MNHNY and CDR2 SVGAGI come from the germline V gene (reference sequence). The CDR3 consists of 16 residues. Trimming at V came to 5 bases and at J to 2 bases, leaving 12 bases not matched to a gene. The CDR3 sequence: CASSKGPSGVAYEQYF. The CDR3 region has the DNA TGTGCCAGCAGTAAAGGGCCAAGCGGGGTTGCCTACGAGCAGTACTTC.

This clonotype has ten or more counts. CDR3: CASSLNRVSLSGAEAFF. The CDR3 coding sequence is TGTGCCAGCAGCTTAAATCGGGTCAGCCTTTCGGGGGCTGAAGCTTTCTTT. The rearrangement uses TRBV7-3 and TRBJ1-1; a weak D match, TRBD1 (5 bases). V shed 1 base and J shed 6 bases, with 21 bases lying between them. The CDR3 extends over 17 amino acids. Germline V gene sequence: CDR1 SGHTA, CDR2 FQGTGA.

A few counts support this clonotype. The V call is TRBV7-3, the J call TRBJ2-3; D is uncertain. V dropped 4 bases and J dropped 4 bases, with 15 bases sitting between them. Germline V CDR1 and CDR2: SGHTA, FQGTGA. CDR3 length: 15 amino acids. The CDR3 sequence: CASSSGTVGADTQYF. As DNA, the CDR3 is TGTGCCAGCAGCTCCGGCACAGTGGGCGCAGATACGCAGTATTTT.

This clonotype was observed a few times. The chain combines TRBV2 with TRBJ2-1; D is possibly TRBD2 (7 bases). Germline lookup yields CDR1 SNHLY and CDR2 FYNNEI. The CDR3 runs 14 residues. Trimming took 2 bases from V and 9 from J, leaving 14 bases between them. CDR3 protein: CASSEFYREGEQFF. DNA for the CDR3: TGTGCCAGCAGTGAATTTTACAGGGAGGGTGAGCAGTTCTTC.

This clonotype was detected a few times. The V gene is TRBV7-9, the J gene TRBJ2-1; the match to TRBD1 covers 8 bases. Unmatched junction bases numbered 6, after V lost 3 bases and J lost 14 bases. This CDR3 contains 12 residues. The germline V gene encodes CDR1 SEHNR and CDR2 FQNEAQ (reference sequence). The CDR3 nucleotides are TGTGCCAGCAGCTTCGGACAGGGCGGGAAGTTCTTC. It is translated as CASSFGQGGKFF.

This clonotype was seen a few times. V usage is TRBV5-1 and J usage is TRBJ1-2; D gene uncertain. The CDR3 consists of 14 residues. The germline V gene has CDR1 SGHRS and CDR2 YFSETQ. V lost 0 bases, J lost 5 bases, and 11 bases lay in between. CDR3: CASSLGGRSYGYTF. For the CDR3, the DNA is TGCGCCAGCAGCTTGGGTGGCAGAAGTTATGGCTACACCTTC. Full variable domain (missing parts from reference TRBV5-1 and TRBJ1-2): KAGVTQTPRYLIKTRGQQVTLSCSPISGHRSVSWYQQTPGQGLQFLFEYFSETQRNKGNFPGRFSGRQFSNSRSEMNVSTLELGDSALYLCASSLGGRSYGYTFGSGTRLTVV.

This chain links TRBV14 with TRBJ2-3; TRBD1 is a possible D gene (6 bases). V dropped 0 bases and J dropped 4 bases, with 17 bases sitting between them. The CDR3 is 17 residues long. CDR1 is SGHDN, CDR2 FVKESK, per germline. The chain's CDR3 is CASSQDRGLLLSDTQYF. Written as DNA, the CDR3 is TGTGCCAGCAGCCAAGACAGGGGCCTACTTCTTTCAGATACGCAGTATTTT.

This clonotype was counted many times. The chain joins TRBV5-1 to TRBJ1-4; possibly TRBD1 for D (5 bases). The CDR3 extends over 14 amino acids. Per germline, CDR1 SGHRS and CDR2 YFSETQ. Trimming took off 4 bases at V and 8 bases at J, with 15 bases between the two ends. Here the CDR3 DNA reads TGCGCCAGCAGCCCTGGGGGGGATCGGGAAAAACTGTTTTTT. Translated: CASSPGGDREKLFF. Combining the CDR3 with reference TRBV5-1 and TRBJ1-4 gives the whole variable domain KAGVTQTPRYLIKTRGQQVTLSCSPISGHRSVSWYQQTPGQGLQFLFEYFSETQRNKGNFPGRFSGRQFSNSRSEMNVSTLELGDSALYLCASSPGGDREKLFFGSGTQLSVL.